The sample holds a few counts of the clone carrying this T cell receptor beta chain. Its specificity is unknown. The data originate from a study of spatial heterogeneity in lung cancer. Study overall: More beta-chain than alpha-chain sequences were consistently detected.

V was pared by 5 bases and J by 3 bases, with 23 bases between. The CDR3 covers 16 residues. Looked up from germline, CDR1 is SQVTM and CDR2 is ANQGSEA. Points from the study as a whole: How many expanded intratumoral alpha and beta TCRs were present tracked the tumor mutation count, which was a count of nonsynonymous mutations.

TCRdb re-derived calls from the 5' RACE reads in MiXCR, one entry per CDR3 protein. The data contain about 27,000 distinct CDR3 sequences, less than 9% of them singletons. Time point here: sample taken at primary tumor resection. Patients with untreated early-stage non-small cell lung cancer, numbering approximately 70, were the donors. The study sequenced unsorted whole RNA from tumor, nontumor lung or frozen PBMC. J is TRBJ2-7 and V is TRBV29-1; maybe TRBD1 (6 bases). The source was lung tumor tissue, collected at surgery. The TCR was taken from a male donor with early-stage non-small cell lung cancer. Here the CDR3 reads CSVFGVDRSSNYEQYF. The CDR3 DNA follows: TGCAGCGTTTTTGGAGTCGACAGGTCGAGCAACTACGAGCAGTACTTC.